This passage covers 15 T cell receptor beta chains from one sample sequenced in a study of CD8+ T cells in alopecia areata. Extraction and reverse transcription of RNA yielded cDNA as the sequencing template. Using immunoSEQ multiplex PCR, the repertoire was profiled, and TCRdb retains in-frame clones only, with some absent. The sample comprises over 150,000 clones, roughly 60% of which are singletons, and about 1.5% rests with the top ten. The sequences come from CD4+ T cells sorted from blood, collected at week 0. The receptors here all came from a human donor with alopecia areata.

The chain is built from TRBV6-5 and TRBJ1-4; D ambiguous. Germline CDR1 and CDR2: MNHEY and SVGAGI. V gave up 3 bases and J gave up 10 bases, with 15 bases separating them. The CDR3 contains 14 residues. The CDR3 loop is CASSYGTPPGKLFF. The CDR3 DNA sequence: TGTGCCAGCAGTTATGGAACTCCTCCGGGAAAACTGTTTTTT.

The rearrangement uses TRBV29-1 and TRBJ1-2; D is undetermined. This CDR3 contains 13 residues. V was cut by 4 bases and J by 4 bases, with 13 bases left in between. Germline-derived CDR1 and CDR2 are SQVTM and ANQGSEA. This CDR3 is CSVGEGVGYGYTF. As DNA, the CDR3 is TGCAGCGTTGGGGAGGGCGTCGGCTATGGCTACACCTTC.

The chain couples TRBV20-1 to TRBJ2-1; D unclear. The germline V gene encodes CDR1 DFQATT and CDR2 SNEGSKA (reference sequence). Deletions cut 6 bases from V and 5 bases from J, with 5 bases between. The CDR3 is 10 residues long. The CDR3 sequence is CSALDNEQFF. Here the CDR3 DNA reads TGCAGTGCCTTGGACAATGAGCAGTTCTTC.

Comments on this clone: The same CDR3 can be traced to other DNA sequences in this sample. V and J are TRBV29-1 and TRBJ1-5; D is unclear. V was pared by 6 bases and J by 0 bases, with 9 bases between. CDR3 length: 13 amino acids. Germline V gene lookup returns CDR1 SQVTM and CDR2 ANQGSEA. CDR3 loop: CSVAVNSNQPQHF. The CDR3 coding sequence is TGCAGCGTCGCAGTCAATAGCAATCAGCCCCAGCATTTT.

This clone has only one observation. The CDR3 DNA reads TGCAGCGTTGAAGAGGTGCCCGGTACTGAAGCTTTCTTT. As protein: CSVEEVPGTEAFF. This chain connects TRBV29-1 to TRBJ1-1; D is undetermined. Looked up from germline, CDR1 is SQVTM and CDR2 is ANQGSEA. This CDR3 is built from 13 residues. Trimming removed 0 bases from V and 5 bases from J, with 10 bases in between.

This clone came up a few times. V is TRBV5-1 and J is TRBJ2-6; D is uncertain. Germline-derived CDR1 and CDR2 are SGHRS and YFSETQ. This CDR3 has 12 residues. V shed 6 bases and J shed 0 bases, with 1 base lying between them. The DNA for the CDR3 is TGCGCCAGCAACTCTGGGGCCAACGTCCTGACTTTC. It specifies CASNSGANVLTF.

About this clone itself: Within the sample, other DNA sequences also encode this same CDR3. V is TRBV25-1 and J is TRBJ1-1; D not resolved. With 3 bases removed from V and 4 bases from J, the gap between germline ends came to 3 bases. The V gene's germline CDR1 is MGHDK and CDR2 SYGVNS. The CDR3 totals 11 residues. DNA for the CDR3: TGTGCCAGCAGTGAGAGCACTGAAGCTTTCTTT. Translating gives CASSESTEAFF.

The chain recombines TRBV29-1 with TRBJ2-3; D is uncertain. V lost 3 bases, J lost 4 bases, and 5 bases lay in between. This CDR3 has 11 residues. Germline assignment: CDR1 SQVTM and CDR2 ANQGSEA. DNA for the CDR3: TGCAGCGTTGACAATCCAGATACGCAGTATTTT. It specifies CSVDNPDTQYF.

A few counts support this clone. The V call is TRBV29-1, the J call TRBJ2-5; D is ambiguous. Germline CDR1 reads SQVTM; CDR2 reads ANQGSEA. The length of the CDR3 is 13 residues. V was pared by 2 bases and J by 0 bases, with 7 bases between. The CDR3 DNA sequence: TGCAGCGTTGAACCGACGAACCAAGAGACCCAGTACTTC. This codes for CSVEPTNQETQYF.

The DNA for the CDR3 is TGCAGCGTTGAAAGGATGACAGGGGCCGAAGCTTTCTTT. This sequence encodes CSVERMTGAEAFF. V is TRBV29-1 and J is TRBJ1-1, with TRBD1 identical over 8 bases. There are 13 residues in the CDR3. With V trimmed by 2 bases and J by 8 bases, 7 bases remained unmatched. The germline CDR1 and CDR2 sequences are SQVTM and ANQGSEA.

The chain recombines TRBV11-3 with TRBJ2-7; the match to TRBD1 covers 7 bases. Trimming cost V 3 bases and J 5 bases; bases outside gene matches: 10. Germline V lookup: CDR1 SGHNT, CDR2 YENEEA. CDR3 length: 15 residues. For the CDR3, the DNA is TGTGCCAGCAGCTTTAGGGATAGGGGGCGCGACGAGCAGTACTTC. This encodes CASSFRDRGRDEQYF.

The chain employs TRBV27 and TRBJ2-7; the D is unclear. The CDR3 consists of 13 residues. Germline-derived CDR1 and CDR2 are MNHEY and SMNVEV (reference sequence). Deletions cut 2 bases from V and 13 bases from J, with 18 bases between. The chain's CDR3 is CASSLNPRLTTYF. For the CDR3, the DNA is TGTGCCAGCAGTTTAAATCCTAGGCTAACTACCTACTTC.

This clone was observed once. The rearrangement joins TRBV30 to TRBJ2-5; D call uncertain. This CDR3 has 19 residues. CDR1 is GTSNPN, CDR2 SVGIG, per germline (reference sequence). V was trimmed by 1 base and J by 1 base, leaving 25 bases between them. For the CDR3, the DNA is TGTGCCTGGAGTGGGCAGGATCGATCGTCCTTATTTCCCCAAGAGACCCAGTACTTC. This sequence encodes CAWSGQDRSSLFPQETQYF.

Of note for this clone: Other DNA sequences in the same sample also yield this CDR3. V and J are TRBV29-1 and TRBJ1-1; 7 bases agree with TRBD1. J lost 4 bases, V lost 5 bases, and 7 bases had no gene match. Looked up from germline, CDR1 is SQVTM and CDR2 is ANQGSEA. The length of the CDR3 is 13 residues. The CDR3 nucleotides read TGCAGCGTTCGCAGGGGGATCGGCACTGAAGCTTTCTTT. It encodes CSVRRGIGTEAFF.

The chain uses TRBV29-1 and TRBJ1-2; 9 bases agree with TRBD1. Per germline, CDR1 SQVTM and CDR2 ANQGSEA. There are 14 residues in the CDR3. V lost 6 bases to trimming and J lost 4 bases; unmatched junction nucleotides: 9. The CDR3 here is CSVSAGTGIYGYTF. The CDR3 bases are TGCAGCGTGAGTGCCGGGACAGGGATCTATGGCTACACCTTC.